This T cell receptor (beta chain) was found in a study of T cell repertoires in cytomegalovirus infection. Study-level information: An indication of both CMV infection and matching HLA type came from public TCR beta signatures.

This CDR3 spans 16 amino acids. TCRdb recomputed calls from the reads with MiXCR, one row per CDR3 protein. Here the sample spans around 230,000 distinct CDR3 sequences, around 6.6% being singletons. This clonotype was seen many times. Antigen unknown. The junction differs from germline at one of its ends, possibly a read error. Points from the study as a whole: Individuals carrying CMV plus the relevant HLA were identified by cumulative frequency of public TCR beta families. HLA-C-restricted CMV clonotypes gave the most frequent clonotype in two of eight donors.

Sequenced material: PBMCs. The rearrangement links TRBV12-3 or TRBV12-4 to TRBJ2-1; 12 bases are shared with TRBD2. The sequence derives from a human donor in good health (CMV status not recorded). Some clones in this sample may be carry-over from other donors' samples. CDR3 sequence reads: CASSLAGGPAYNEQFF. The CDR3 bases are TGTGCCAGCAGTCTAGCGGGGGGGCCCGCCTACAATGAGCAGTTCTTC.